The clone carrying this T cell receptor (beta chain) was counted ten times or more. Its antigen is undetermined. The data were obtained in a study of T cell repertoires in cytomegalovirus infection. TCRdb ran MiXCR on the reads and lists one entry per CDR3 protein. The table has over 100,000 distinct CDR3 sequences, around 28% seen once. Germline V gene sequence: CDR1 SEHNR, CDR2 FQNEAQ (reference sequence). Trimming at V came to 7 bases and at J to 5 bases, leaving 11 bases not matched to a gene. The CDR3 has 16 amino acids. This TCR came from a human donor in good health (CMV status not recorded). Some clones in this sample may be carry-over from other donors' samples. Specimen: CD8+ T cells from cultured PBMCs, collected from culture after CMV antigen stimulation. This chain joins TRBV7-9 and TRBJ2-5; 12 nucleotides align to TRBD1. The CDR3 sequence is CASNPGQGAFGETQYF. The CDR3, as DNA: TGTGCCAGCAATCCGGGACAGGGGGCGTTCGGGGAGACCCAGTACTTC.